The 30 T cell receptor beta chains listed next were all sequenced from one sample in a study of glioma-infiltrating T cells after dendritic cell vaccination. Using immunoSEQ multiplex PCR, the repertoire was profiled, and TCRdb retains in-frame clones only, with some absent. This table has fewer than 85,000 clones, about 90% appearing once. The sample consisted of blood, taken before dendritic cell vaccination. These receptors were taken from a human donor with glioblastoma.

V gene TRBV30 combines with J gene TRBJ1-4, with D possibly TRBD1 on 5 matching bases. Germline CDR1 GTSNPN, CDR2 SVGIG (reference sequence). The CDR3 spans 13 residues. Trimming removed 5 bases at V and 5 bases at J, with 12 bases between. The CDR3 DNA reads as TGTGCCTGGGCAGGAGGGGAAAATGAAAAACTGTTTTTT. Translating gives CAWAGGENEKLFF.

The J gene is TRBJ2-5, the V gene TRBV2, with 10 bases lining up with TRBD2. The CDR3 is 14 residues long. J lost 1 base, V lost 6 bases, and 2 bases had no gene match. Per germline, CDR1 SNHLY and CDR2 FYNNEI. CDR3 coding DNA: TGTGCCAGCAGGGTAGCGGGGGGCCAAGAGACCCAGTACTTC. Its translation is CASRVAGGQETQYF.

The chain employs TRBV7-9 and TRBJ1-2, with 9 bases fitting TRBD1. The V segment lost 5 bases and the J segment 8 bases; nucleotides outside the gene matches: 6. CDR3 length: 13 amino acids. Germline loops: CDR1 SEHNR, CDR2 FQNEAQ (reference sequence). The DNA of the CDR3 is TGTGCCAGCAGCCTACAGGGGGCTCGGGGCTACACCTTC. Translating gives CASSLQGARGYTF.

In nucleotides, the CDR3 is TGTGCCAGCAGTTTTACACGGCAGTACTTC. Its translation: CASSFTRQYF. The V call is TRBV28, the J call TRBJ2-7; D unresolved. Per germline, CDR1 MDHEN and CDR2 SYDVKM. This CDR3 comprises 10 residues. The V gene lost 3 bases and the J gene lost 9 bases, with 6 bases spanning the gap.

The V gene is TRBV6-5, the J gene TRBJ2-5; 7 bases align to TRBD2. The CDR3 length is 14 residues. Germline CDR1 reads MNHEY; CDR2 reads SVGAGI. The V gene end was trimmed by 2 bases and the J gene end by 2 bases; junction bases not matched to a gene: 2. The CDR3 bases are TGTGCCAGCAGTTACGTGGGAGGGCAAGAGACCCAGTACTTC. This encodes CASSYVGGQETQYF.

This clone was recorded only once. This chain joins TRBV29-1 and TRBJ1-2, with a weak D call TRBD1 (5 bases). The CDR3 is 14 amino acids. Trimming removed 6 bases from V and 5 bases from J, with 19 bases in between. The germline V gene has CDR1 SQVTM and CDR2 ANQGSEA. The CDR3 here is CSVPSERGWYGYTF. The CDR3 DNA is TGCAGCGTCCCCTCTGAAAGGGGATGGTATGGCTACACCTTC.

The J gene is TRBJ2-1, the V gene TRBV5-6; perhaps TRBD1 as D (6 bases). Germline loops: CDR1 SGHDT, CDR2 YYEEEE. V was shortened by 0 bases and J by 5 bases, with 21 bases between the two germline ends. The CDR3 consists of 18 residues. CDR3 DNA: TGTGCCAGCAGCTTGGTTTGGGCAGGGACATCCTTGGACAATGAGCAGTTCTTC. Its translation: CASSLVWAGTSLDNEQFF.

The rearrangement links TRBV25-1 to TRBJ2-1; TRBD1 agrees at 8 bases. Germline CDR1 reads MGHDK; CDR2 reads SYGVNS. This CDR3 has 13 amino acids. Unmatched junction bases numbered 11, after V lost 8 bases and J lost 11 bases. CDR3 loop: CASSYRDRRKQFF. The CDR3 DNA follows: TGTGCCAGCTCCTACCGGGACAGGAGGAAGCAGTTCTTC.

The rearrangement uses TRBV5-4 and TRBJ2-6; D might be TRBD1 (5 bases). The V end lost 4 bases, the J end lost 3 bases, and 14 bases lay between the germline ends. This CDR3 is built from 16 residues. From germline, CDR1 is SGHNT and CDR2 YYREEE (reference sequence). CDR3 sequence: CASSPIDSFGANVLTF. CDR3 DNA sequence: TGTGCCAGCAGCCCCATCGACAGCTTTGGGGCCAACGTCCTGACTTTC.

For this clone: Mismatch with germline at one junction end may stem from a read error. The CDR3 DNA sequence: TGTGCCAGCAGCCTAGAGGGACTAGCGGTGAGGGAGACCCAGTACTTC. Translation gives CASSLEGLAVRETQYF. The chain uses TRBV11-2 and TRBJ2-5; 11 bases are shared with TRBD2. Germline V gene data show CDR1 as SGHAT and CDR2 as FQNNGV. This CDR3 has 16 residues.

The chain combines TRBV5-1 with TRBJ2-7; D perhaps matches TRBD1 (7 bases). This CDR3 region has 15 residues. Germline V lookup: CDR1 SGHRS, CDR2 YFSETQ. The ends were cut back, 0 bases at V and 3 bases at J, with 13 bases in the middle. Here the CDR3 reads CASSLGQGGNYEQYF. CDR3 bases: TGCGCCAGCAGCTTGGGGCAGGGGGGAAACTACGAGCAGTACTTC.

The rearrangement links TRBV30 to TRBJ2-2, with 12 bases that match TRBD2. V lost 5 bases and J lost 1; bases outside the gene matches: 14. The CDR3 spans 19 residues. Germline V gene sequence: CDR1 GTSNPN, CDR2 SVGIG (reference sequence). The DNA for the CDR3 is TGTGCCTGGCTCACCCCTAGCGGGGGGGCCGGGGGGAACACCGGGGAGCTGTTTTTT. It specifies CAWLTPSGGAGGNTGELFF.

The genes are TRBV18 and TRBJ2-3; 15 nucleotides align to TRBD2. CDR1 is KGHSH and CDR2 is LQKENI in the germline V gene. J was trimmed by 2 bases and V by 3 bases; bases with no gene match: 3. The CDR3 loop spans 17 amino acids. The CDR3 region has the DNA TGTGCCAGCTCACCCGGACTAGCGGGGGGGTACACAGATACGCAGTATTTT. This codes for CASSPGLAGGYTDTQYF.

This clone was observed a single time. The V call is TRBV5-1, the J call TRBJ2-2; 9 bases align to TRBD1. Looked up from germline, CDR1 is SGHRS and CDR2 is YFSETQ. Germline trimming cut 3 bases from V and 1 base from J; bases unmatched to any gene: 1. The CDR3 is made up of 15 amino acids. CDR3 DNA: TGCGCCAGCAGCTCGGGACAGGGGAACACCGGGGAGCTGTTTTTT. This sequence encodes CASSSGQGNTGELFF.

This chain joins TRBV7-3 and TRBJ2-5, with a possible D match to TRBD2 (5 bases). The CDR3 extends over 14 amino acids. The germline V gene encodes CDR1 SGHTA and CDR2 FQGTGA. V was trimmed by 4 bases and J by 5 bases, leaving 14 bases between them. CDR3 sequence reads: CASSSTTGSETQYF. The DNA for the CDR3 is TGTGCCAGCAGCTCCACGACGGGGTCCGAGACCCAGTACTTC.

This sequence joins TRBV5-5 and TRBJ2-3; D might be TRBD1 (6 bases). Per germline, CDR1 SGHKS and CDR2 YYEKEE (reference sequence). The CDR3 loop spans 14 amino acids. V lost 9 bases to trimming and J lost 0 bases, with 14 bases between them. The CDR3 DNA sequence: TGTGCCACGCACCGGACAGATAGCACAGATACGCAGTATTTT. Translated: CATHRTDSTDTQYF.

The rearrangement joins TRBV7-2 to TRBJ1-2, with 7 bases fitting TRBD1. The CDR3 is made up of 14 amino acids. V shed 4 bases and J 5 bases; nucleotides not matched to a gene: 7. The germline gives CDR1 SGHTA, CDR2 FQGNSA. CDR3 in amino acids: CASSYGTVSYGYTF. The DNA of the CDR3 is TGTGCCAGCAGCTACGGGACAGTATCTTATGGCTACACCTTC. The full variable domain, rest sourced from reference TRBV7-2 and TRBJ1-2, is GAGVSQSPSNKVTEKGKDVELRCDPISGHTALYWYRQSLGQGLEFLIYFQGNSAPDKSGLPSDRFSAERTGGSVSTLTIQRTQQEDSAVYLCASSYGTVSYGYTFGSGTRLTVV.

This sequence joins TRBV19 and TRBJ2-7; weak D call: TRBD2 (6 bases). Germline assignment: CDR1 LNHDA and CDR2 SQIVND (reference sequence). The V gene lost 7 bases and the J gene lost 0 bases, with 16 bases spanning the gap. This CDR3 comprises 15 residues. In nucleotides, the CDR3 is TGTGCCAGTAAGGCCGGGCTAGCGACCTCCTACGAGCAGTACTTC. Translating gives CASKAGLATSYEQYF.

The chain has TRBV30 and TRBJ2-7, with TRBD1 identical over 7 bases. The CDR3 has 13 amino acids. J was trimmed by 0 bases and V by 3 bases; bases with no gene match: 2. In germline, CDR1 is GTSNPN, CDR2 SVGIG (reference sequence). In nucleotides, the CDR3 is TGTGCCTGGAGAGGGGGCCACTCCTACGAGCAGTACTTC. Translated, it gives CAWRGGHSYEQYF. The entire variable domain, with the rest obtained from reference TRBV30 and TRBJ2-7, is as follows: SQTIHQWPATLVQPVGSPLSLECTVEGTSNPNLYWYRQAAGRGLQLLFYSVGIGQISSEVPQNLSASRPQDRQFILSSKKLLLSDSGFYLCAWRGGHSYEQYFGPGTRLTVT.

The chain employs TRBV7-3 and TRBJ2-1; maybe TRBD1 (5 bases). The germline V gene has CDR1 SGHTA and CDR2 FQGTGA. With 4 bases removed from V and 12 bases from J, the gap between germline ends came to 16 bases. CDR3 length equals 13 residues. CDR3 amino acids: CASSSQGSSRQFF. The CDR3 DNA is TGTGCCAGCAGCTCTCAGGGTTCCTCACGGCAGTTCTTC.

The chain is built from TRBV5-1 and TRBJ2-3; 11 nucleotides agree with TRBD2. The CDR3 length is 16 residues. The J segment lost 2 bases and the V segment lost 4 bases, leaving 6 bases of the junction unmatched. CDR1 SGHRS and CDR2 YFSETQ come from the germline V gene. In nucleotides, the CDR3 is TGCGCCAGCAGCGAGGGGACTAGCGGATTCACAGATACGCAGTATTTT. It yields the protein CASSEGTSGFTDTQYF.

The chain couples TRBV5-1 to TRBJ1-1; D not resolved. The V gene lost 2 bases and the J gene lost 1 base, with 9 bases spanning the gap. This CDR3 contains 14 residues. Germline V gene data show CDR1 as SGHRS and CDR2 as YFSETQ. This CDR3 is CASSLGSSNTEAFF. As DNA, the CDR3 is TGCGCCAGCAGCTTAGGGAGTTCGAACACTGAAGCTTTCTTT. The whole variable domain, filled in from reference TRBV5-1 and TRBJ1-1, reads KAGVTQTPRYLIKTRGQQVTLSCSPISGHRSVSWYQQTPGQGLQFLFEYFSETQRNKGNFPGRFSGRQFSNSRSEMNVSTLELGDSALYLCASSLGSSNTEAFFGQGTRLTVV.

The V call is TRBV30, the J call TRBJ2-1, with TRBD2 matching over 8 bases. CDR3 length: 13 amino acids. V gave up 7 bases and J gave up 7 bases; unmatched junction bases: 9. CDR1 and CDR2 from the germline V gene are GTSNPN and SVGIG (reference sequence). CDR3 nucleotide sequence: TGTGCCTCGACACGGGGGGGCCCGAATGAGCAGTTCTTC. Its translation: CASTRGGPNEQFF.

CDR3 amino acids: CASSPGTGGFSYEQYF. DNA of the CDR3: TGTGCCAGCAGCCCGGGTACGGGGGGTTTTTCCTACGAGCAGTACTTC. This sequence joins TRBV7-3 and TRBJ2-7, with 7 bases matching TRBD2. The CDR3 sequence is 16 residues long. Per germline, CDR1 SGHTA and CDR2 FQGTGA. V shed 5 bases, J shed 1 base, and the junction held 11 bases outside the gene matches.

The rearrangement uses TRBV5-4 and TRBJ2-2, with 8 bases fitting TRBD2. CDR1 and CDR2 (germline): SGHNT, YYREEE (reference sequence). The V segment lost 1 base and the J segment 2 bases; nucleotides outside the gene matches: 4. The CDR3 extends over 16 amino acids. CDR3 nucleotides: TGTGCCAGCAGCTTGTCGCGGGGGGCTAACACCGGGGAGCTGTTTTTT. Protein sequence: CASSLSRGANTGELFF.

This clone was counted a single time. The gene calls are TRBV18 and TRBJ2-7; D remains ambiguous. V shed 0 bases and J shed 2 bases, with 11 bases lying between them. Germline CDR1 KGHSH, CDR2 LQKENI. The CDR3 has 15 residues. The CDR3 DNA is TGTGCCAGCTCACCACCCATGAGGCAGCCCTACGAGCAGTACTTC. Its protein is CASSPPMRQPYEQYF. Full variable domain (remainder filled in from reference TRBV18 and TRBJ2-7): NAGVMQNPRHLVRRRGQEARLRCSPMKGHSHVYWYRQLPEEGLKFMVYLQKENIIDESGMPKERFSAEFPKEGPSILRIQQVVRGDSAAYFCASSPPMRQPYEQYFGPGTRLTVT.

J is TRBJ2-5 and V is TRBV6-1, with 9 bases lining up with TRBD2. The CDR3 covers 15 residues. The V and J ends lost 9 bases and 4 bases, in that order; junction bases with no gene match: 12. Per germline, CDR1 MNHNS and CDR2 SASEGT. The CDR3 DNA follows: TGTGCCAGGCCCGACGGCGGGAGGGCTAGAGAGACCCAGTACTTC. The encoded protein is CARPDGGRARETQYF.

The CDR3 region is CASSIGDRATEAFF. In DNA, the CDR3 is TGTGCCAGTAGTATCGGTGACAGGGCCACTGAAGCTTTCTTT. The genes are TRBV19 and TRBJ1-1, with TRBD1 matching over 7 bases. The length of the CDR3 is 14 residues. CDR1 and CDR2 from the germline V gene are LNHDA and SQIVND (reference sequence). Trimming took 3 bases from V and 4 from J; bases not matched to a gene: 5.

This sequence joins TRBV10-1 and TRBJ2-2; TRBD2 agrees at 7 bases. Per the germline V gene, CDR1 is WNHNN and CDR2 is SYGVQD (reference sequence). The length of the CDR3 is 15 residues. V was clipped by 5 bases and J by 4 bases; unmatched bases: 7. CDR3 region: CASSPGGATTGELFF. The CDR3 nucleotides are TGCGCCAGCAGTCCGGGGGGTGCGACCACCGGGGAGCTGTTTTTT.

This sequence joins TRBV6-1 and TRBJ1-2, with TRBD1 matching over 10 bases. Germline CDR1 is MNHNS and CDR2 is SASEGT. The CDR3 loop spans 15 amino acids. The V gene end was trimmed by 5 bases and the J gene end by 2 bases; junction bases not matched to a gene: 5. As DNA, the CDR3 is TGTGCCAGCAGTACCGGGACAGGGGCGAACTATGGCTACACCTTC. Residues: CASSTGTGANYGYTF.